This TCR beta chain appears in the sequencing data of a study of CD8+ T cells in alopecia areata. The wider study: Those patients who were treated received oral tofacitinib, which was given at 5 to 10 mg twice daily for moderate-to-severe alopecia areata.

In each case, RNA was isolated and then reverse transcribed into cDNA as the sequencing template. The assay was immunoSEQ multiplex PCR, and TCRdb's table has in-frame clones only and misses some. The sample has 15,000 to 20,000 clones, 50% to 75% seen once. The CDR3 extends over 21 amino acids. Trimming cost V 0 bases and J 3 bases, with 30 bases left between them. CDR1 and CDR2 (germline): LGHNA, YNFKEQ. Treatment of the sample: oral pan-JAK inhibitor, 5-10 mg twice daily. Collection of lesional scalp punch biopsies and peripheral blood was performed in alopecia areata patients. Sequenced material: skin, taken at week 4, from a patient treated with tofacitinib. The V gene is TRBV4-2, the J gene TRBJ2-7, with D possibly being TRBD1 (6 bases). The sequence was obtained from a human donor with alopecia areata. CDR3 region: CASSQEQNRRGPGGVYYEQYF. In DNA, the CDR3 is TGTGCCAGCAGCCAAGAACAGAATCGCAGGGGTCCGGGTGGGGTCTACTACGAGCAGTACTTC.